This TCR beta chain was recorded in a study of T cell responses to AZD1222 COVID-19 vaccine. Notes on the study in general: Spike as a whole was targeted by vaccine-associated CD4 TCRs, dominant at 160-218 and 743-854.

Regarding this clone: Its cognate antigen is unknown.

The assay was immunoSEQ multiplex PCR, and TCRdb's table has in-frame clones only and misses some. Of some 110,000 clones listed, almost 95% are singletons. The sample here was peripheral blood, taken 28 days after the second AZD1222 dose. The source is an adult who received the AZD1222 COVID-19 vaccine.

The CDR3 DNA follows: TGTGCCAGCAGTTTACGGCAGGGGTACGAGCAGTACTTC. Translated: CASSLRQGYEQYF. The chain uses TRBV27 and TRBJ2-7; possibly TRBD1 for D (6 bases). V was shortened by 2 bases and J by 4 bases, with 9 bases between the two germline ends. The CDR3 extends over 13 amino acids. Germline-derived CDR1 and CDR2 are MNHEY and SMNVEV (reference sequence).